The rows below give T cell receptor beta chains drawn from one sample of a study of response to subunit inactivated influenza vaccine. Using its own MiXCR run on the RT-PCR reads, TCRdb lists one record per CDR3 protein. The data contain 540,000 or so distinct CDR3 sequences, roughly 13% of them seen just once; the ten biggest clones take up about 12%. Here the sequenced sample was PBMCs from blood, taken 35 to 45 days after vaccination. Every receptor here comes from a man over 45 who received an inactivated influenza vaccine. CDR3s include the opening cysteine and the closing phenylalanine or tryptophan. D genes are given only for firm matches. Clone sizes are given selectively: once, few, many, or a class where the clone is expanded.

CDR3aa	CDR3nt	j_gene	v_gene	d_gene	abundance
CASSLSPSGKEGELFF	TGCGCCAGCAGCTTGTCCCCTAGCGGGAAGGAGGGGGAGCTGTTTTTT	TRBJ2-2	TRBV5-1	TRBD2	few
CSAISGEKNIQYF	TGCAGTGCAATTAGCGGGGAAAAAAACATTCAGTACTTC	TRBJ2-4	TRBV20-1	TRBD2	few
CAWSQTGSNNEQYF	TGTGCCTGGTCACAGACAGGGAGTAACAACGAGCAGTACTTC	TRBJ2-7	TRBV30	TRBD1	few
CASSLTGGPDTQYF	TGTGCCAGCAGCTTGACAGGGGGCCCAGATACGCAGTATTTT	TRBJ2-3	TRBV5-6	TRBD1	many
CASSFRQGHTDTQYF	TGTGCCAGCAGTTTCCGACAGGGGCACACAGATACGCAGTATTTT	TRBJ2-3	TRBV6-5	TRBD1	few
CSAKQGGVNQPQHF	TGCAGTGCTAAACAGGGAGGTGTCAATCAGCCCCAGCATTTT	TRBJ1-5	TRBV20-1	NA	NA
CATRPGTTSTDTQYF	TGTGCCACCAGACCCGGGACAACTAGCACAGATACGCAGTATTTT	TRBJ2-3	TRBV15	NA	NA
CASSTNLQDRGLSYEQYF	TGTGCCAGCAGCACTAACCTTCAGGACAGGGGACTCTCCTACGAGCAGTACTTC	TRBJ2-7	TRBV6-1	TRBD1	many
CASSLVRDRGYEQYF	TGTGCCAGCAGCTTAGTCCGGGACAGGGGTTACGAGCAGTACTTC	TRBJ2-7	TRBV7-8	TRBD1	NA
CASSYTSGRSKGSETQYF	TGTGCCAGCAGTTATACATCGGGACGAAGCAAAGGGTCAGAGACCCAGTACTTC	TRBJ2-5	TRBV6-5	NA	few
CASSLLTGTSYEQYF	TGTGCCAGCAGTTTGCTGACAGGAACCTCCTACGAGCAGTACTTC	TRBJ2-7	TRBV27	NA	NA
CASSLVLQAGRMREQYF	TGTGCCAGCAGCTTAGTGTTACAGGCGGGCAGGATGCGCGAGCAGTACTTC	TRBJ2-7	TRBV7-2	NA	few
CASSAGTGNYNEQFF	TGTGCCAGCAGTGCCGGGACAGGGAATTACAATGAGCAGTTCTTC	TRBJ2-1	TRBV2	TRBD1	NA
CSAINPGGTSFSYEQYF	TGCAGCGCTATAAACCCTGGCGGGACATCTTTCTCCTACGAGCAGTACTTC	TRBJ2-7	TRBV20-1	NA	NA
CAISPLSQGANEQFF	TGTGCCATCAGTCCCCTCAGCCAGGGAGCCAATGAGCAGTTCTTC	TRBJ2-1	TRBV10-3	NA	NA
CSASLGVSNEKLFF	TGCAGTGCTAGTCTGGGGGTGTCTAATGAAAAACTGTTTTTT	TRBJ1-4	TRBV20-1	NA	many
CASSPGLAAKEETQYF	TGCGCCAGCAGCCCGGGACTAGCGGCAAAGGAAGAGACCCAGTACTTC	TRBJ2-5	TRBV5-1	TRBD2	NA
CASSSYVETQYF	TGTGCCAGCAGTTCCTATGTTGAGACCCAGTACTTC	TRBJ2-5	TRBV28	NA	many
CASSFSVHEQYF	TGTGCCAGCAGCTTTTCTGTCCACGAGCAGTACTTC	TRBJ2-7	TRBV7-2	NA	many
CASSVGRRVETQYF	TGTGCCAGCAGCGTAGGCAGACGCGTGGAGACCCAGTACTTC	TRBJ2-5	TRBV9	NA	NA
CASSKGAGPDMNTEAFF	TGTGCCAGCAGCAAGGGGGCGGGTCCAGATATGAACACTGAAGCTTTCTTT	TRBJ1-1	TRBV21-1	NA	NA
CATSDGTSYEQYF	TGTGCCACCAGTGATGGGACTTCCTACGAGCAGTACTTC	TRBJ2-7	TRBV24-1	NA	NA
CASSLGHGTGAGTEAFF	TGTGCCAGCAGCCTAGGCCATGGGACAGGGGCTGGGACTGAAGCTTTCTTT	TRBJ1-1	TRBV7-2	TRBD1	many
CASSLTLFADTQYF	TGTGCCAGCAGCTTGACGCTGTTCGCAGATACGCAGTATTTT	TRBJ2-3	TRBV5-5	NA	NA
CASSFTGSRAYEQYF	TGTGCCAGCAGTTTCACAGGGAGCAGGGCCTACGAGCAGTACTTC	TRBJ2-7	TRBV12-3/TRBV12-4	NA	NA
CSALKASGRYEQYF	TGCAGTGCTCTGAAGGCTAGCGGGAGGTACGAGCAGTACTTC	TRBJ2-7	TRBV20-1	TRBD2	NA
CASSLLAEQFF	TGCGCCAGCAGCTTGTTGGCTGAGCAGTTCTTC	TRBJ2-1	TRBV5-1	NA	many
CASSGRQVSTDTQYF	TGTGCCAGCAGTGGGAGGCAGGTTAGCACAGATACGCAGTATTTT	TRBJ2-3	TRBV7-9	NA	NA
CSAQGLAGAYEQYF	TGCAGTGCCCAAGGACTAGCGGGGGCCTACGAGCAGTACTTC	TRBJ2-7	TRBV20-1	TRBD2	NA
CATSDTLTDTQYF	TGTGCCACCAGTGATACGCTAACAGATACGCAGTATTTT	TRBJ2-3	TRBV24-1	NA	few
CSVELAGGPSETQYF	TGCAGCGTGGAACTAGCGGGAGGGCCCTCAGAGACCCAGTACTTC	TRBJ2-5	TRBV29-1	TRBD2	NA
CASSVQGPGDTQYF	TGTGCCAGCAGCGTACAGGGGCCGGGAGATACGCAGTATTTT	TRBJ2-3	TRBV9	NA	NA
CARDSGGNPGETTPETQYF	TGTGCCAGAGATAGCGGGGGGAACCCCGGAGAGACTACACCAGAGACCCAGTACTTC	TRBJ2-5	TRBV6-7	TRBD2	few
CSATEKIRRDEQFF	TGCAGTGCTACCGAAAAGATTCGGAGGGATGAGCAGTTCTTC	TRBJ2-1	TRBV20-1	NA	few
CASGPIGGRAILGNEQFF	TGTGCCAGCGGGCCTATTGGCGGGAGGGCTATCCTCGGCAATGAGCAGTTCTTC	TRBJ2-1	TRBV27	TRBD2	few
CASSRWGRQDTNEQYF	TGTGCCAGCAGCAGGTGGGGGAGACAGGATACAAACGAGCAGTACTTC	TRBJ2-7	TRBV21-1	NA	NA
CATSDRLAGGSLETQYF	TGTGCCACCAGTGACCGTCTAGCGGGAGGGTCGTTAGAGACCCAGTACTTC	TRBJ2-5	TRBV24-1	TRBD2	few
CSVDHRGYEQFF	TGCAGCGTTGATCACAGGGGGTATGAGCAGTTCTTC	TRBJ2-1	TRBV29-1	TRBD1	many
CASSWSQGTNYGYTF	TGCGCCAGCAGCTGGTCACAGGGGACCAACTATGGCTACACCTTC	TRBJ1-2	TRBV5-1	TRBD1	NA
CASSSTGTVYNEQFF	TGTGCCAGCAGTTCAACCGGGACAGTCTACAATGAGCAGTTCTTC	TRBJ2-1	TRBV12-3/TRBV12-4	TRBD1	many
CASSWTGIEQFF	TGCGCCAGCAGCTGGACAGGAATTGAGCAGTTCTTC	TRBJ2-1	TRBV5-1	TRBD1	few
CASLTGVNTEAFF	TGTGCCAGCCTAACAGGGGTGAACACTGAAGCTTTCTTT	TRBJ1-1	TRBV7-2	TRBD1	few